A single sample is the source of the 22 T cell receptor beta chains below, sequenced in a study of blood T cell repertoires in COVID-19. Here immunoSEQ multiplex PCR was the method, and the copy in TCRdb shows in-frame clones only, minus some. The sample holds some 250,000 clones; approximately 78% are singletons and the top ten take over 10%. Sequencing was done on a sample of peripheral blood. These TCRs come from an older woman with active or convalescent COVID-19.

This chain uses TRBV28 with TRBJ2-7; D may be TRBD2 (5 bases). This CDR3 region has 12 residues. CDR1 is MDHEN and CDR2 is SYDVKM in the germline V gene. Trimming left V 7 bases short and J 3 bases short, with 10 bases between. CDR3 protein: CASTVGSYEQYF. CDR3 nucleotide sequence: TGTGCCAGCACAGTAGGGAGCTACGAGCAGTACTTC.

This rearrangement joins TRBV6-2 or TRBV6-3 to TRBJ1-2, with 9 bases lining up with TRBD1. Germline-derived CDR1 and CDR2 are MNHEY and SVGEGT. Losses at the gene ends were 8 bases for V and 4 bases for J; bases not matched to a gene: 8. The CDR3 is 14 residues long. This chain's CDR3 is CASRRGQGGYGYTF. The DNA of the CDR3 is TGTGCCAGCCGCCGGGGACAGGGAGGCTATGGCTACACCTTC.

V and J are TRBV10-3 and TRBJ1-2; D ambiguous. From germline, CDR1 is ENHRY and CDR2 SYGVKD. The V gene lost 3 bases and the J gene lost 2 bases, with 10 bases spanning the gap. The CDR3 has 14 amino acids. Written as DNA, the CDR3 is TGTGCCATCAGTGATTGGGGAGTAAACTATGGCTACACCTTC. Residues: CAISDWGVNYGYTF.

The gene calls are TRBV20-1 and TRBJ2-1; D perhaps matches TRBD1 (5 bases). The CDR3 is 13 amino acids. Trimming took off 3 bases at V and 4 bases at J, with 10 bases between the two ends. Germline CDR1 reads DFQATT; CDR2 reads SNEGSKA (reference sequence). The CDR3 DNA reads TGCAGTGCTAGTACTGGGGCTTACAATGAGCAGTTCTTC. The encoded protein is CSASTGAYNEQFF.

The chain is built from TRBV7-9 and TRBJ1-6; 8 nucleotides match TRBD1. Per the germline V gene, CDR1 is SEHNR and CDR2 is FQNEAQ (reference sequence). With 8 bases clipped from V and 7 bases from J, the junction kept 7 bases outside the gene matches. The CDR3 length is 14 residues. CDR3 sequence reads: CASDGQGRNSPLHF. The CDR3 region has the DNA TGTGCCAGCGATGGACAGGGAAGGAATTCACCCCTCCACTTT.

The DNA for the CDR3 is TGTGCCAGCTCACCAAAGGGAGCGGGGGGAAACGGTGAGCAGTTCTTC. It codes for CASSPKGAGGNGEQFF. This sequence joins TRBV18 and TRBJ2-1, with TRBD2 identical over 9 bases. There are 16 residues in the CDR3. CDR1 is KGHSH and CDR2 is LQKENI in the germline V gene. The V segment lost 2 bases and the J segment 9 bases; nucleotides outside the gene matches: 11.

The DNA of the CDR3 is TGCGCCAGCAGTCACGTGTTGACTGGGGCCTATGGCTACACCTTC. This translates into CASSHVLTGAYGYTF. The chain carries TRBV23-1 and TRBJ1-2; D may be TRBD1 (5 bases). TRBV23-1 is an ORF; its function is uncertain. The CDR3 has 15 residues. V lost 3 bases, J lost 4 bases, and 15 bases lay in between.

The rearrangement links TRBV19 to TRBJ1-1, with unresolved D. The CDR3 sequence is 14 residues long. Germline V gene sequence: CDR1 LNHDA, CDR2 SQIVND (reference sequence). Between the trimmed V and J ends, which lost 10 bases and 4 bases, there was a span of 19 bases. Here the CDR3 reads CATQDSLGSTEAFF. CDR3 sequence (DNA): TGTGCCACGCAGGACTCCTTGGGGTCCACTGAAGCTTTCTTT.

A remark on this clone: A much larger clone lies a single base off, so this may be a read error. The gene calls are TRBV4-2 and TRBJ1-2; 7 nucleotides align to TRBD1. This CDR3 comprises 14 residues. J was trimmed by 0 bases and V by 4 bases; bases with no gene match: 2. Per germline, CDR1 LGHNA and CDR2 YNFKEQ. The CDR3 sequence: CASSPTGSNYGYTF. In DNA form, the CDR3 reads TGTGCCAGCAGCCCGACAGGGTCTAACTATGGCTACACCTTC.

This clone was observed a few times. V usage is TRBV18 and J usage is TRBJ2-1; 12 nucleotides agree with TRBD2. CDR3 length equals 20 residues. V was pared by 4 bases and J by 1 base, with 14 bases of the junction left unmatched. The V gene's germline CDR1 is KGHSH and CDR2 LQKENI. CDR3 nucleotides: TGTGCCAGCTCACATGGCGGGCTAGCGGGGGGGCTTGAGTCCTACAATGAGCAGTTCTTC. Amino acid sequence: CASSHGGLAGGLESYNEQFF.

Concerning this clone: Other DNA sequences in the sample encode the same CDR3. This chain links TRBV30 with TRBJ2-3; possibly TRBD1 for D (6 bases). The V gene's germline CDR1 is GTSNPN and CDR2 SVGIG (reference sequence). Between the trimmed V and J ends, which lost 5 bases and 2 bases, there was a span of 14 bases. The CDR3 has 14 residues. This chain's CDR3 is CAWGRQGNTDTQYF. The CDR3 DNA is TGTGCCTGGGGAAGGCAGGGGAACACAGATACGCAGTATTTT.

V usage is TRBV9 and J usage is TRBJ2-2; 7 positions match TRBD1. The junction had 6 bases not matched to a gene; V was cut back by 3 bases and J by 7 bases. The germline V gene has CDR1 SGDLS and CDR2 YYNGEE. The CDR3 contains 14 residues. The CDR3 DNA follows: TGTGCCAGCAGCGACCCAGGGGGTATCGGGGAGCTGTTTTTT. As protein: CASSDPGGIGELFF.

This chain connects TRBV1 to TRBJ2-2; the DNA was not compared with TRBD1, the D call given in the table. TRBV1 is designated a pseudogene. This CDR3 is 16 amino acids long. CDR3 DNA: TGCACCAGCAGCCCCGGACAGGGGACGTGGACCGGGGAGCTGTTTTTT. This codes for CTSSPGQGTWTGELFF.

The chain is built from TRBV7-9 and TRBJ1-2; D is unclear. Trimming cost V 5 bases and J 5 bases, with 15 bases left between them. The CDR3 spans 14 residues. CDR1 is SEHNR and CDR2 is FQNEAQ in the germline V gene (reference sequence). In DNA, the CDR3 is TGTGCCAGCAGCCCCCTTAGCGCGGTTTATGGCTACACCTTC. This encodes CASSPLSAVYGYTF.

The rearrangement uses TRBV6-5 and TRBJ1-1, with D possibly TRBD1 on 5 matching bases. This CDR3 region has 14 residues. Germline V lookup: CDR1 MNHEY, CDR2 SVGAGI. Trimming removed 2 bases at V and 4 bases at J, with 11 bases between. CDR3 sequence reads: CASSYGMGGTEAFF. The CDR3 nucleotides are TGTGCCAGCAGTTACGGAATGGGGGGCACTGAAGCTTTCTTT.

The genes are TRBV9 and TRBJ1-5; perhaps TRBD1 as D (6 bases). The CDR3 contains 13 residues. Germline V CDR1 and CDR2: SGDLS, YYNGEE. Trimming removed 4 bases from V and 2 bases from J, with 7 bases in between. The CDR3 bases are TGTGCCAGCAGCCCAGGGGGCAATCAGCCCCAGCATTTT. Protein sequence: CASSPGGNQPQHF.

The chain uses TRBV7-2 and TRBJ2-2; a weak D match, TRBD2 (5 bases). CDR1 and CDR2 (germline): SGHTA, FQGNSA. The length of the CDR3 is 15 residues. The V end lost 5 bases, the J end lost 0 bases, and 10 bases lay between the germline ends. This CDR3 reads CASSGGPTNTGELFF. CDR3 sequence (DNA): TGTGCCAGCAGCGGAGGACCCACGAACACCGGGGAGCTGTTTTTT.

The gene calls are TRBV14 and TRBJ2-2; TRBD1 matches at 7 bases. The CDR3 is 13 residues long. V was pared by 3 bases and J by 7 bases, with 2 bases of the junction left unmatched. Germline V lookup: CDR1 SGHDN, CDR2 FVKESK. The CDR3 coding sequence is TGTGCCAGCAGCCAGCAGGGGGTCGGGGAGCTGTTTTTT. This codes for CASSQQGVGELFF.

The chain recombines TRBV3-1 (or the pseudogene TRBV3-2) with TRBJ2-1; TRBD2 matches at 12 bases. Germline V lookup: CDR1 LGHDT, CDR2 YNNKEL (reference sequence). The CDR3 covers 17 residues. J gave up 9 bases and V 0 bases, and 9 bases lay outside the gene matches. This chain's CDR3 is CASSQDWLAGGPVEQFF. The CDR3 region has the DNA TGTGCCAGCAGCCAAGATTGGCTAGCGGGGGGGCCGGTTGAGCAGTTCTTC.

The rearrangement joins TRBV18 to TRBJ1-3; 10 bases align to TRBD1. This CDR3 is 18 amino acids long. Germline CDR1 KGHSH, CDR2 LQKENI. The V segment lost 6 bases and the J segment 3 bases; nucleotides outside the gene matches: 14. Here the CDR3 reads CASSPALPGTGVGNTIYF. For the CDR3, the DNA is TGTGCCAGCTCCCCAGCTTTACCCGGGACAGGGGTTGGAAACACCATATATTTT.

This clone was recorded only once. The CDR3 DNA follows: TGTGCCTGGAGGAGGAGGGAGACCCAGTACTTC. It translates to CAWRRRETQYF. The V and J genes are TRBV30 and TRBJ2-5, with TRBD2 as a possible D gene (5 bases). V dropped 3 bases and J dropped 5 bases, with 7 bases sitting between them. This CDR3 region has 11 residues. From germline, CDR1 is GTSNPN and CDR2 SVGIG (reference sequence).

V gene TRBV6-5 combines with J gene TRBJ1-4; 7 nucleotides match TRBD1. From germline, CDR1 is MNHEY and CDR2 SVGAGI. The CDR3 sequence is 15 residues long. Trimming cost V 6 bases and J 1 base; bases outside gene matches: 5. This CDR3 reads CASRMTGKTNEKLFF. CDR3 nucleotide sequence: TGTGCCAGCAGGATGACAGGGAAAACTAATGAAAAACTGTTTTTT.